The entry that follows covers one T cell receptor beta chain sequence. The antigen it binds to is not known. Base-call qualities are not available, and no considerably larger clone is one nucleotide away. These data are taken from a study of PD-1 blockade in classical Hodgkin lymphoma (dated by TCRdb to 2018 to 2021). Background for the entire study: Nivolumab dosing was 3 mg/kg intravenously every 2 weeks, continuing until either disease progression or unacceptable toxicity. The study used TCR beta sequencing and CyTOF to define a peripheral blood immune signature of response to PD-1 blockade in classical Hodgkin lymphoma.

The Qiagen DNeasy kit was used to extract genomic DNA from unsorted PBMCs and from the negatively selected CD4+ and CD8+ fractions. TCR beta CDR3 regions were subjected to amplification by immunoSEQ multiplex PCR with primers that anneal to V and J segments. A synthetic immune receptor repertoire was used to minimize amplification bias, and remaining bias was computationally removed after sequencing. Turning to the authors' computational methods: Custom Python scripts were used to quantify repertoire diversity as the Shannon entropy index. The unsorted, CD4+ and CD8+ repertoires were each analyzed separately, with the exception of combined analyses, where CD4+ and CD8+ sequences were merged in silico. A clone counted as expanded when the clone's frequency after treatment rose at least 2-fold relative to C1D1, and clones undetected at baseline were given a pseudocount of 0.5. Singleton clones were defined as clones with 0 or 1 copy at C1D1, and non-singleton clones were defined as clones with 2 or more copies. Clones expanded in unsorted samples were assigned a CD4+, CD8+ or unknown annotation through matching of protein sequences in sorted samples from the same patient. Wilcoxon tests were applied to paired samples to test diversity changes from C1D1 to C4D1. This immuneACCESS table, as held by TCRdb, lists in-frame sequences with V and J called but not all clones. Of the missing ones, under half trace to an unresolved V gene in checked studies; the others have no known cause. The V and J calls and the clone size are those of that table, but D and trimming were determined from the DNA. This sample has about 94,000 clones in its table, and about 92% of those were observed once. The ten biggest clones cover roughly 2% of the sample.

Points the paper makes about the study in general: Baseline TCR diversity was reported to be lower in newly diagnosed patients than in healthy donors, and even lower in relapsed/refractory patients. CD4+ but not CD8+ TCR diversity rose significantly by C4D1 (p=0.0027 vs p=0.16), most apparent in complete responders (p=0.02). The study was restricted to a single clinical trial cohort, and the causes of repertoire differences, possibly disease activity or prior therapy, were left undefined. Lower diversity was observed in patients in whom nivolumab was started less than 1 year after ASCT, and these patients were excluded from later analyses so that confounding by immune reconstitution would be avoided. Among trial patients, those achieving complete response had baseline diversity similar to that of newly diagnosed patients, while diversity was significantly lower in partial responders and progressors.

The germline V gene (reference sequence) supplies CDR1 GTSNPN and CDR2 SVGIG. V drops 0 bases and J drops 6 bases, leaving 16 bases in between. From cysteine to phenylalanine, the CDR3 is 15 amino acids long. Of all the DNA, just the CDR3 is kept, 45 bases in frame from base 1. The time point label for this specimen denotes: cycle 4 day 1 (C4D1), after 5 to 7 weeks of nivolumab. Every trial patient had relapsed following autologous stem cell transplantation, and prior brentuximab vedotin exposure was what differed among cohorts A, B and C. The trial cohort comprised a few dozen patients with relapsed/refractory classical Hodgkin lymphoma whose best overall responses were complete response, partial response or progressive disease. In the multi-cohort phase II CheckMate 205 trial, trial patients received single-agent nivolumab. Best overall response was determined by an independent review committee according to the 2007 International Working Group response criteria. Trial PBMCs were collected immediately before nivolumab initiation (C1D1) and during therapy at cycle 2 day 1 and cycle 4 day 1. After peripheral blood was drawn into 8 mL Vacutainer Cell Preparation Tubes, PBMCs were isolated by centrifugation and then cryopreserved.

The chain was built from TRBV30 and TRBJ2-3; a confident D gene designation cannot be given. The TCR was taken from a human donor with classical Hodgkin lymphoma. Material: peripheral blood mononuclear cells (PBMCs), obtained before the fourth cycle of nivolumab. The CDR3 reads as follows: CAWSVGSGDRDTQYF. In nucleotides, the sequence is TGTGCCTGGAGTGTTGGTTCAGGAGATAGGGATACGCAGTATTTT.